This TCR beta chain is drawn from a study of metastatic and nonmetastatic thyroid tumors. Before thyroid surgery, none of the patients had received any treatment. This CDR3 has 15 amino acids. The V gene's germline CDR1 is LNHDA and CDR2 SQIVND (reference sequence). With 3 bases removed from V and 7 bases from J, the gap between germline ends came to 13 bases. This clone came up many times. Using MiXCR, TCRdb reanalyzed the PCR reads. Among 25,000 to 30,000 clones listed, around 15% were seen once. This rearrangement joins TRBV19 to TRBJ1-6; D is unresolved. Input material: blood. The sequence derives from a female donor with papillary thyroid cancer or a benign thyroid nodule (not recorded which). Some clones in this sample may be carry-over from other donors' samples. The DNA for the CDR3 is TGTGCCAGTAGTATGGTGCAGGACGGCAATTCACCCCTCCACTTT. Protein product: CASSMVQDGNSPLHF.